Only one count was recorded for the clone carrying this T cell receptor (beta chain). Its antigen is currently unknown. The sample originates from a study of long-term antiretroviral therapy in people with HIV. The study's findings and limits: Collection of the blood took place between about 2003 and 2017. The ART regimens in use then may have been less effective than current ones. Pre-ART expanded clones dominated the repertoire at every time point.

V lost 6 bases and J lost 0, with 14 bases in between. The CDR3 totals 15 residues. The germline CDR1 and CDR2 sequences are SGHRS and YFSETQ. Sequencing used immunoSEQ v3.0 at survey level. Roughly 40,000-55,000 T-cell genomes per sample were the sequencing target. TCRdb's table, derived via immunoSEQ multiplex PCR, lists solely in-frame clones and lacks some. The table lists 30,000 to 40,000 clones, 70% to 80% of them singletons, with 3% to 4% in the top ten. The sequence was collected from a young man with HIV. This chain links TRBV5-1 with TRBJ2-3; D possibly corresponds to TRBD2 (5 bases). The specimen comprised unsorted PBMCs, sampled 1.9 years after starting antiretroviral therapy. In DNA, the CDR3 is TGCGCCAGCAACTTAGGGAGCGCCAGCACAGATACGCAGTATTTT. It specifies CASNLGSASTDTQYF.